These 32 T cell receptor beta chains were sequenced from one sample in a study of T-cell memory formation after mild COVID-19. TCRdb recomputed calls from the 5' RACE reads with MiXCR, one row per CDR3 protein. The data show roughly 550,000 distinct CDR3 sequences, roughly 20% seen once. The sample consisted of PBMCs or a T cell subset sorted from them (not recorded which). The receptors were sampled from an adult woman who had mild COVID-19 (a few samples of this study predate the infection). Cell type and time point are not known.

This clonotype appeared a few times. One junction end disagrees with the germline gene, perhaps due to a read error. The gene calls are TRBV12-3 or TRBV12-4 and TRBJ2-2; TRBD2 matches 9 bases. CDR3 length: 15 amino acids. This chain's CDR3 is CASSIAGAWTGELFF. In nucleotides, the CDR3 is TGTGCCAGCAGTATAGCGGGGGCGTGGACCGGGGAGCTGTTTTTT.

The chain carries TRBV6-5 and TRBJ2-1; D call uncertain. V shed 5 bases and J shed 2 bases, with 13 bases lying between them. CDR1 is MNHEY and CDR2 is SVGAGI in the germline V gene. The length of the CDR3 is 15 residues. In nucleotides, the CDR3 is TGTGCCAGCAGTGGGGATCAAGGGCCCTACAATGAGCAGTTCTTC. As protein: CASSGDQGPYNEQFF.

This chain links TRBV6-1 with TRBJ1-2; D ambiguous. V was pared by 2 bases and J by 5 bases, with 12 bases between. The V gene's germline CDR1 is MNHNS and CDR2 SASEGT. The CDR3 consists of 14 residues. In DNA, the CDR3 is TGTGCCAGCAGTGAATCGAGGGTTGGGTATGGCTACACCTTC. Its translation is CASSESRVGYGYTF.

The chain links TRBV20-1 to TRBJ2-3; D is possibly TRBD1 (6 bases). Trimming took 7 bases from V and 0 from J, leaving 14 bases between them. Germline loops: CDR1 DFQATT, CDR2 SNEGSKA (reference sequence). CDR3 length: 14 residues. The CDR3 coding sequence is TGCAGTGGGGAAGACAGGACTAGCACAGATACGCAGTATTTT. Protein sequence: CSGEDRTSTDTQYF.

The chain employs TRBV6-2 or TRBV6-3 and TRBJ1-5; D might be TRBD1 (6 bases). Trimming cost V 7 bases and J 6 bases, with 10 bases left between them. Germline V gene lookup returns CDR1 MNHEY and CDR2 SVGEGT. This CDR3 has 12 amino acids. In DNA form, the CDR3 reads TGTGCCAGCAACAACAGGGTTCAGCCCCAGCATTTT. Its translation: CASNNRVQPQHF.

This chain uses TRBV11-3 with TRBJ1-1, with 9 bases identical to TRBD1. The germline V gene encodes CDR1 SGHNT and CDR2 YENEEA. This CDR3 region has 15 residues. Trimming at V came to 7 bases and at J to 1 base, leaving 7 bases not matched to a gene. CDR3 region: CASTFGQGRNTEAFF. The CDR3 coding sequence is TGTGCCAGCACCTTTGGACAGGGGCGGAACACTGAAGCTTTCTTT.

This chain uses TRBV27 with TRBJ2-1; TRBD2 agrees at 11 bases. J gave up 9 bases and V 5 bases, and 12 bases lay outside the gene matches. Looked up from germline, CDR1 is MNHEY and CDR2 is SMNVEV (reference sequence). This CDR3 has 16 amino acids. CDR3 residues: CASSPKGLAGGGEQFF. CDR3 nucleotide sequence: TGTGCCAGCAGTCCTAAGGGGCTAGCGGGAGGCGGTGAGCAGTTCTTC.

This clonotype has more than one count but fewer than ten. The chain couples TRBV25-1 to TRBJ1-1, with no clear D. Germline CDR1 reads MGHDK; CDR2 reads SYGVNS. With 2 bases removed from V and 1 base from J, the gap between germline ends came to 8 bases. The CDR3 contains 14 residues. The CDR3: CASSEGIPNTEAFF. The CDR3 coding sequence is TGTGCCAGCAGTGAAGGTATACCGAACACTGAAGCTTTCTTT. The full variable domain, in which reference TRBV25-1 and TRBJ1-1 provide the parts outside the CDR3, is EADIYQTPRYLVIGTGKKITLECSQTMGHDKMYWYQQDPGMELHLIHYSYGVNSTEKGDLSSESTVSRIRTEHFPLTLESARPSHTSQYLCASSEGIPNTEAFFGQGTRLTVV.

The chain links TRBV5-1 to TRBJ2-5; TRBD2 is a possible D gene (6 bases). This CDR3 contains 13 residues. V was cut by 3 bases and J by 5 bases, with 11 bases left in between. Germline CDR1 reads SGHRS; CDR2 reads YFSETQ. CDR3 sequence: CASSSWGTETQYF. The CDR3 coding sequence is TGCGCCAGCAGCTCCTGGGGGACTGAGACCCAGTACTTC.

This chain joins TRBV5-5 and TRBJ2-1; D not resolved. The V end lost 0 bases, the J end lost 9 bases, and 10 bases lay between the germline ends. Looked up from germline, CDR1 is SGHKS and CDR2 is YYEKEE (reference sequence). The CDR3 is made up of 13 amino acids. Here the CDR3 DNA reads TGTGCCAGCAGCTTGGGGTCGGGCGTTGAGCAGTTCTTC. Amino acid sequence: CASSLGSGVEQFF.

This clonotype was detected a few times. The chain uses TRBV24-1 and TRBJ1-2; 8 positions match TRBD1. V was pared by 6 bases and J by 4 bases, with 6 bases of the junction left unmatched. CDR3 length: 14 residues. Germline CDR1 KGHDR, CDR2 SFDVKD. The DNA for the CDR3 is TGTGCCACCAGTCAGGACAGGGATATCTATGGCTACACCTTC. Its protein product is CATSQDRDIYGYTF.

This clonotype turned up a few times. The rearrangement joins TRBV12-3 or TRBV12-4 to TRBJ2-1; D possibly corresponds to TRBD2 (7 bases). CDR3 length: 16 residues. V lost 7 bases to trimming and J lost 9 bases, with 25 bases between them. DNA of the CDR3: TGTGCCAGCACAATCATAGGGGGAGGGCTCATTGGTGAGCAGTTCTTC. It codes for CASTIIGGGLIGEQFF.

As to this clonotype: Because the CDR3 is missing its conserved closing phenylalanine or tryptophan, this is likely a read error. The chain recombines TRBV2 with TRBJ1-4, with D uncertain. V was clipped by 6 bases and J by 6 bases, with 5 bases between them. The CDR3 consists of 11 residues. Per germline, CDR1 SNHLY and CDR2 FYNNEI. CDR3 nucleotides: TGTGCCAGCAGAACCCATGAAAAACTGTTTATT. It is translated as CASRTHEKLFI.

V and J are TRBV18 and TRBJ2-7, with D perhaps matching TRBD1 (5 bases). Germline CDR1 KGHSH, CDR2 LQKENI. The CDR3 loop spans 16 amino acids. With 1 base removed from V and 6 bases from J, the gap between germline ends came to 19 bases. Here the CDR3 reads CASSPRSQGRVGEQYF. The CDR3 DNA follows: TGTGCCAGCTCACCACGGTCGCAGGGAAGGGTTGGCGAGCAGTACTTC.

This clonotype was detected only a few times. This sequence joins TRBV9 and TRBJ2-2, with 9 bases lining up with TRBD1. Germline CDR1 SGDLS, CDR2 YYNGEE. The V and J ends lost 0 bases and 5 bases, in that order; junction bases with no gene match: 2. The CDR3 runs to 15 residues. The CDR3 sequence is CASSVVTGGTGELFF. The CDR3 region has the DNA TGTGCCAGCAGCGTAGTGACAGGGGGGACCGGGGAGCTGTTTTTT.

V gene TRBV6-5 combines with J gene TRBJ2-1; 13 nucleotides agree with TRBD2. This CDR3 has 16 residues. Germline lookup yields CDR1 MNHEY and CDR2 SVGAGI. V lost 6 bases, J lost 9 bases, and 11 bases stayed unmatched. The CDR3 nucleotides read TGTGCCAGCAGGGCCGGGACTAGCGGGATCCTAGCTGAGCAGTTCTTC. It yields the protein CASRAGTSGILAEQFF.

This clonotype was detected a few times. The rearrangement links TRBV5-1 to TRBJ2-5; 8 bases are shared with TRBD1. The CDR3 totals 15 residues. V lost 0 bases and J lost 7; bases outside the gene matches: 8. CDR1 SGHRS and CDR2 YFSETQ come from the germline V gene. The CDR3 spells CASSLVGAGGGTQYF. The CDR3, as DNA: TGCGCCAGCAGCTTGGTTGGCGCAGGGGGCGGGACCCAGTACTTC.

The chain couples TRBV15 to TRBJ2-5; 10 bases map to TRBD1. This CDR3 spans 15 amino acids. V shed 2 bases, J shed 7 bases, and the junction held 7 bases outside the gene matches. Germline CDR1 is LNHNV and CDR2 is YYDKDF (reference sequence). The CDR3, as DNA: TGTGCCACCAGCAGACAGGGACAGGGGAAAACGACCCAGTACTTC. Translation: CATSRQGQGKTTQYF. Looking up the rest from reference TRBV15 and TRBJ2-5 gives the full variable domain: DAMVIQNPRYQVTQFGKPVTLSCSQTLNHNVMYWYQQKSSQAPKLLFHYYDKDFNNEADTPDNFQSRRPNTSFCFLDIRSPGLGDTAMYLCATSRQGQGKTTQYFGPGTRLLVL.

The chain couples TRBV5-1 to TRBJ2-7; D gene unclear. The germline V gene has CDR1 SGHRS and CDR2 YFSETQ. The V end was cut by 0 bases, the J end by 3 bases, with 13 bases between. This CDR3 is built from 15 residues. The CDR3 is CASSLAGLAVYEQYF. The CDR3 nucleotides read TGCGCCAGCAGCTTGGCCGGGTTAGCAGTCTACGAGCAGTACTTC.

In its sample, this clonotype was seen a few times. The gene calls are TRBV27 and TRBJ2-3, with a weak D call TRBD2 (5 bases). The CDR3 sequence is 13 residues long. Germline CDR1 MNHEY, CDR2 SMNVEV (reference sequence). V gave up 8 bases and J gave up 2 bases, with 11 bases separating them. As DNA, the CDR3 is TGTGCCAGCCGTCCTGACTACACAGATACGCAGTATTTT. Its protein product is CASRPDYTDTQYF.

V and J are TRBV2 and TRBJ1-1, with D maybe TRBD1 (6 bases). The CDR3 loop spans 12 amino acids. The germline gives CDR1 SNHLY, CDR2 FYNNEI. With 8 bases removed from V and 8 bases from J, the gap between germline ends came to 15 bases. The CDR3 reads CASEGITGEAFF. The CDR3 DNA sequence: TGTGCCAGCGAGGGAATTACAGGGGAAGCTTTCTTT. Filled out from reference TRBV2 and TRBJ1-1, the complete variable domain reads EPEVTQTPSHQVTQMGQEVILRCVPISNHLYFYWYRQILGQKVEFLVSFYNNEISEKSEIFDDQFSVERPDGSNFTLKIRSTKLEDSAMYFCASEGITGEAFFGQGTRLTVV.

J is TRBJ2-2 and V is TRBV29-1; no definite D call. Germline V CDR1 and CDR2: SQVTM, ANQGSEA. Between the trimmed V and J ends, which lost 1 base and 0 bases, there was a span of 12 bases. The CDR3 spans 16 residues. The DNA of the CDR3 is TGCAGCGTTGAAGTCCCGACCGTCTCGAACACCGGGGAGCTGTTTTTT. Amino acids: CSVEVPTVSNTGELFF.

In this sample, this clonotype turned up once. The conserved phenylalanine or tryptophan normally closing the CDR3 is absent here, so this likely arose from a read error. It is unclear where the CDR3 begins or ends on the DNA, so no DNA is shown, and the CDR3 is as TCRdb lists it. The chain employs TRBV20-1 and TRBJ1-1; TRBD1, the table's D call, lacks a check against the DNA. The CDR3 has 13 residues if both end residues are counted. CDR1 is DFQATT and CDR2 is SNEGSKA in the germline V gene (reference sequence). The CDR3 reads CSAKTTGGGFLSY.

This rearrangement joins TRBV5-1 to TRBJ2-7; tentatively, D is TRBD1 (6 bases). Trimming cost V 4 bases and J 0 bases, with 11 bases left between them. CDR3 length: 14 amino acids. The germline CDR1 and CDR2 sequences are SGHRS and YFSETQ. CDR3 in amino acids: CASSNRDTSYEQYF. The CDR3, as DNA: TGCGCCAGCAGCAACCGGGACACCTCCTACGAGCAGTACTTC.

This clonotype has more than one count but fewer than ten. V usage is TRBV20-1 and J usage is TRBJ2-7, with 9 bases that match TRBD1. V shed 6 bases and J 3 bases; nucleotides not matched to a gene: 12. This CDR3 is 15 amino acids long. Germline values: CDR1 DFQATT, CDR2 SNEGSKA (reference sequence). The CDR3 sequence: CSAIDGGTGIYEQYF. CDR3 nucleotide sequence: TGCAGTGCCATAGACGGGGGGACAGGGATCTACGAGCAGTACTTC.

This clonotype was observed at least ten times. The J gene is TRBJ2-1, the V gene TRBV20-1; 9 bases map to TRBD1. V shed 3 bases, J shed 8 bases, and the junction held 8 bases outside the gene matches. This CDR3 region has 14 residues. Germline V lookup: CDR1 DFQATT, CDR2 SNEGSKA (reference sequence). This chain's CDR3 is CSARYRGRSDEQFF. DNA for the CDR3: TGCAGTGCTAGGTACAGGGGGCGCAGCGATGAGCAGTTCTTC.

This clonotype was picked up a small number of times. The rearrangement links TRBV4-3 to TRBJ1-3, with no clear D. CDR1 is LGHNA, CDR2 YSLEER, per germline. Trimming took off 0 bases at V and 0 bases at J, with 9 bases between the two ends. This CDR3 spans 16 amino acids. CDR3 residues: CASSQDRTNSGNTIYF. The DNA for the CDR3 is TGCGCCAGCAGCCAAGATCGTACGAACTCTGGAAACACCATATATTTT.

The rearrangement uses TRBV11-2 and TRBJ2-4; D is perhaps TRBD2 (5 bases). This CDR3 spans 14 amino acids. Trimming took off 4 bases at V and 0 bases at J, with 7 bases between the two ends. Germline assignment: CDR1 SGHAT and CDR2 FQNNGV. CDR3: CASSYLAAKNIQYF. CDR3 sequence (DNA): TGTGCCAGCAGCTACCTAGCAGCCAAAAACATTCAGTACTTC. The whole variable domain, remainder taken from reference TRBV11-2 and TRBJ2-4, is EAGVAQSPRYKIIEKRQSVAFWCNPISGHATLYWYQQILGQGPKLLIQFQNNGVVDDSQLPKDRFSAERLKGVDSTLKIQPAKLEDSAVYLCASSYLAAKNIQYFGAGTRLSVL.

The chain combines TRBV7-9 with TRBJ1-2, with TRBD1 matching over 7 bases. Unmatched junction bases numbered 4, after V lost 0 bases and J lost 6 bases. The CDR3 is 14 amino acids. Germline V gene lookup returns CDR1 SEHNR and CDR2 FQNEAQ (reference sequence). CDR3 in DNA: TGTGCCAGCAGCTTAGCGGCAGGGGGGCATGGCTACACCTTC. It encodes CASSLAAGGHGYTF.

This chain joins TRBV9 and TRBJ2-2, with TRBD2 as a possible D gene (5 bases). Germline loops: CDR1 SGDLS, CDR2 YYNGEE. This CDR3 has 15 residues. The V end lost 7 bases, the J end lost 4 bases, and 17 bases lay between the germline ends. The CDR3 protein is CASRAEGVGTGELFF. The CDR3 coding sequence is TGTGCCAGCCGAGCTGAGGGAGTCGGCACCGGGGAGCTGTTTTTT.

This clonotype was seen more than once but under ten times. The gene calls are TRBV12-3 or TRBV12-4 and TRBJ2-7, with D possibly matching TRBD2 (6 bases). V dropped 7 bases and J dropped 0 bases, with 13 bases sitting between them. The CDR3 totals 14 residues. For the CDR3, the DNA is TGTGCCAGCAAAGGGGCCGGGAGCTCCTACGAGCAGTACTTC. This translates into CASKGAGSSYEQYF.

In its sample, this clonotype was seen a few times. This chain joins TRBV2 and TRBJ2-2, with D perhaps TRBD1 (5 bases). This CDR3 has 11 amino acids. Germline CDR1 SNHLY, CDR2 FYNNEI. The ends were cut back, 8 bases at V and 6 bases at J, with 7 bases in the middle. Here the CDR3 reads CASRRAGELFF. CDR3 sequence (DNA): TGTGCCAGCCGCAGGGCCGGGGAGCTGTTTTTT.